Shown below are 25 T cell receptor beta chains from a single sample sequenced in a study of neurological immune-mediated disorders. TCRdb called the 5' RACE reads again in MiXCR, with one record for every CDR3 protein. The profile covers 20,000 to 30,000 distinct CDR3 sequences, with over 5.5% appearing a single time and 4.8% taken by the ten largest. The material sequenced was PBMCs. The source of these receptors is a woman aged 40-49 years in good health.

This clonotype has a count of ten or more. DNA of the CDR3: TGCAGCGTTTGGGACAGGGAGAACACTGAAGCTTTCTTT. It translates to CSVWDRENTEAFF. This chain connects TRBV29-1 to TRBJ1-1, with 9 bases that match TRBD1. CDR1 and CDR2 from the germline V gene are SQVTM and ANQGSEA. The V gene end was trimmed by 5 bases and the J gene end by 1 base; junction bases not matched to a gene: 2. CDR3 size: 13 residues.

To note about this clonotype: At one end the junction does not follow the germline gene, possibly because of a read error. The chain joins TRBV18 to TRBJ2-3, with 13 nucleotides matching TRBD2. The germline V gene encodes CDR1 KGHSH and CDR2 LQKENI. The CDR3 is 17 amino acids. CDR3 protein: CASSPGTSGKSTDTKYF. CDR3 bases: TGTGCCAGCTCACCGGGGACTAGCGGGAAAAGCACAGATACGAAGTATTTT.

This clonotype was seen many times. CDR3 region: CASSLGSGETQYF. In DNA, the CDR3 is TGTGCCAGCAGCTTAGGTTCGGGGGAGACCCAGTACTTC. The chain uses TRBV7-2 and TRBJ2-5, with D possibly matching TRBD2 (5 bases). CDR1 is SGHTA and CDR2 is FQGNSA in the germline V gene. Trimming removed 1 base from V and 5 bases from J, with 8 bases in between. This CDR3 is 13 amino acids long.

Many counts were recorded for this clonotype. The CDR3 sequence is CAISPGGTPRRNIQYF. CDR3 DNA sequence: TGTGCCATCAGTCCCGGGGGGACGCCCAGGAGGAACATTCAGTACTTC. The rearrangement joins TRBV10-3 to TRBJ2-4; 7 bases map to TRBD2. Per the germline V gene, CDR1 is ENHRY and CDR2 is SYGVKD. CDR3 size: 16 residues. The V gene end was trimmed by 5 bases and the J gene end by 7 bases; junction bases not matched to a gene: 14.

This clonotype was recorded at least ten times. The chain recombines TRBV29-1 with TRBJ1-3, with D tentatively TRBD1 (6 bases). The CDR3 consists of 14 residues. The germline V gene encodes CDR1 SQVTM and CDR2 ANQGSEA. V was trimmed by 8 bases and J by 0 bases, leaving 14 bases between them. The CDR3 loop reads CSHQDSSSGNTIYF. The CDR3 DNA follows: TGCAGCCATCAGGACAGCAGCTCTGGAAACACCATATATTTT. The variable domain in full, with the rest retrieved from reference TRBV29-1 and TRBJ1-3, is SAVISQKPSRDICQRGTSLTIQCQVDSQVTMMFWYRQQPGQSLTLIATANQGSEATYESGFVIDKFPISRPNLTFSTLTVSNMSPEDSSIYLCSHQDSSSGNTIYFGEGSWLTVV.

This clonotype appeared many times. This sequence joins TRBV4-3 and TRBJ2-7, with D maybe TRBD2 (5 bases). Germline V CDR1 and CDR2: LGHNA, YSLEER. Deletions cut 0 bases from V and 7 bases from J, with 16 bases between. The CDR3 loop spans 15 amino acids. CDR3 sequence reads: CASSQDATAREEQYF. CDR3 coding DNA: TGCGCCAGCAGCCAAGATGCAACGGCGAGGGAAGAGCAGTACTTC.

This clonotype has a count of ten or more. The chain links TRBV4-1 to TRBJ1-1, with TRBD1 as a possible D gene (6 bases). The CDR3 extends over 14 amino acids. V was trimmed by 4 bases and J by 6 bases, leaving 15 bases between them. CDR1 is MGHRA, CDR2 YSYEKL, per germline. The DNA of the CDR3 is TGCGCCAGCAGCCCCGTAGGGGGGGCCCCTGAAGCTTTCTTT. Translation gives CASSPVGGAPEAFF.

This clonotype was recorded at least ten times. The genes are TRBV7-2 and TRBJ2-3; TRBD2 might be the D (6 bases). Germline loops: CDR1 SGHTA, CDR2 FQGNSA. CDR3 length: 15 residues. V was clipped by 6 bases and J by 3 bases, with 16 bases between them. CDR3: CASRRGLALTDTQYF. The CDR3 DNA follows: TGTGCCAGCAGGAGAGGGCTAGCGTTAACAGATACGCAGTATTTT.

This clonotype was observed many times. The chain combines TRBV27 with TRBJ2-3, with TRBD1 matching over 10 bases. The junction had 5 bases not matched to a gene; V was cut back by 8 bases and J by 3 bases. Germline V gene data show CDR1 as MNHEY and CDR2 as SMNVEV (reference sequence). This CDR3 contains 14 residues. In nucleotides, the CDR3 is TGTGCCAGCGCGGGACAGGGGAGGACAGATACGCAGTATTTT. Protein: CASAGQGRTDTQYF.

The chain recombines TRBV20-1 with TRBJ2-7, with 12 nucleotides matching TRBD2. J was trimmed by 7 bases and V by 2 bases; bases with no gene match: 6. The CDR3 has 14 amino acids. Germline values: CDR1 DFQATT, CDR2 SNEGSKA (reference sequence). CDR3 in amino acids: CSARTTSGSREQYF. The CDR3 nucleotides are TGCAGTGCTAGAACGACTAGCGGGAGTCGGGAGCAGTACTTC.

This clonotype was found many times. The chain recombines TRBV18 with TRBJ2-7; tentatively, D is TRBD2 (6 bases). The CDR3 extends over 15 amino acids. The V gene lost 3 bases and the J gene lost 5 bases, with 17 bases spanning the gap. Germline V gene data show CDR1 as KGHSH and CDR2 as LQKENI. This CDR3 reads CASSPSMWGLDEQYF. In DNA, the CDR3 is TGTGCCAGCTCACCTTCAATGTGGGGACTTGACGAGCAGTACTTC.

This clonotype was counted at least ten times. CDR3 protein: CASSPSGTVSNEQFF. CDR3 nucleotide sequence: TGTGCCAGCAGTCCCTCGGGGACAGTAAGCAATGAGCAGTTCTTC. The rearrangement joins TRBV27 to TRBJ2-1; 7 nucleotides align to TRBD1. Germline V CDR1 and CDR2: MNHEY, SMNVEV (reference sequence). This CDR3 region has 15 residues. V was pared by 5 bases and J by 6 bases, with 10 bases of the junction left unmatched.

This clonotype was seen at least ten times. The chain recombines TRBV10-3 with TRBJ1-1, with TRBD1 matching over 7 bases. The CDR3 runs to 13 residues. Losses at the gene ends were 6 bases for V and 4 bases for J; bases not matched to a gene: 5. Germline CDR1 reads ENHRY; CDR2 reads SYGVKD. CDR3 sequence: CAIRTGLSTEAFF. CDR3 coding DNA: TGTGCCATCAGGACAGGGTTAAGCACTGAAGCTTTCTTT.

A remark on this clonotype: At one end the junction does not follow the germline gene, possibly because of a read error. CDR3 DNA sequence: TGTGCCAGTAGCTTGGGAAGAGCGGGAGGGACAGATACGCACTATTTT. Encoded protein: CASSLGRAGGTDTHYF. V usage is TRBV5-5 and J usage is TRBJ2-3; 10 bases match TRBD2. From germline, CDR1 is SGHKS and CDR2 YYEKEE (reference sequence). The CDR3 loop spans 16 amino acids.

This clonotype was counted at least ten times. The chain is built from TRBV7-2 and TRBJ2-1; possibly TRBD1 for D (8 bases). This CDR3 spans 14 amino acids. The germline V and J ends were trimmed by 2 bases and 7 bases, with 12 bases remaining between them. Germline assignment: CDR1 SGHTA and CDR2 FQGNSA. The CDR3 protein is CASSLQQGGNEQFF. The CDR3 bases are TGTGCCAGCAGCTTACAACAGGGGGGGAATGAGCAGTTCTTC. Full variable domain (outside the CDR3, taken from reference TRBV7-2 and TRBJ2-1): GAGVSQSPSNKVTEKGKDVELRCDPISGHTALYWYRQSLGQGLEFLIYFQGNSAPDKSGLPSDRFSAERTGGSVSTLTIQRTQQEDSAVYLCASSLQQGGNEQFFGPGTRLTVL.

This clonotype was found many times. The gene calls are TRBV20-1 and TRBJ2-1; 8 bases fit TRBD2. Germline CDR1 is DFQATT and CDR2 is SNEGSKA (reference sequence). The CDR3 is 13 residues long. V lost 7 bases, J lost 9 bases, and 11 bases stayed unmatched. Here the CDR3 DNA reads TGCAGTGTCCCCCGGGAGGGCCTAGGTGAGCAGTTCTTC. Its protein product is CSVPREGLGEQFF.

This clonotype was detected ten times or more. This chain connects TRBV28 to TRBJ1-1; no definite D call. Trimming shortened V by 8 bases and J by 1 base, and 14 bases separated the two germline ends. Germline CDR1 and CDR2: MDHEN and SYDVKM. This CDR3 has 14 amino acids. The CDR3 sequence: CASVLSGGNTEAFF. CDR3 coding DNA: TGTGCCAGCGTACTCTCGGGTGGGAACACTGAAGCTTTCTTT.

The table lists this clonotype with many counts. This sequence joins TRBV20-1 and TRBJ2-1; 12 bases line up with TRBD2. This CDR3 is built from 16 residues. The ends lost 2 bases at V and 4 bases at J; junction bases unmatched: 6. Germline values: CDR1 DFQATT, CDR2 SNEGSKA (reference sequence). The CDR3 region is CSARQNLAGGYNEQFF. The CDR3, as DNA: TGCAGTGCTAGACAAAACCTAGCGGGAGGGTACAATGAGCAGTTCTTC.

The sample holds many counts of this clonotype. The chain uses TRBV20-1 and TRBJ2-5; 13 bases match TRBD2. The CDR3 is made up of 16 amino acids. V lost 1 base and J lost 4; bases outside the gene matches: 6. Germline V gene lookup returns CDR1 DFQATT and CDR2 SNEGSKA (reference sequence). CDR3 protein: CSARAGLAGESETQYF. The CDR3 bases are TGCAGTGCTAGAGCCGGACTAGCGGGAGAGTCAGAGACCCAGTACTTC.

This clonotype appeared many times. This rearrangement joins TRBV14 to TRBJ2-7; 8 bases fit TRBD1. This CDR3 is built from 14 residues. The germline V gene encodes CDR1 SGHDN and CDR2 FVKESK. V was pared by 2 bases and J by 6 bases, with 6 bases of the junction left unmatched. Here the CDR3 reads CASSQNRGYGEQYF. CDR3 coding DNA: TGTGCCAGCAGCCAAAACAGGGGGTATGGCGAGCAGTACTTC. The complete variable domain, with remaining parts taken from reference TRBV14 and TRBJ2-7, reads EAGVTQFPSHSVIEKGQTVTLRCDPISGHDNLYWYRRVMGKEIKFLLHFVKESKQDESGMPNNRFLAERTGGTYSTLKVQPAELEDSGVYFCASSQNRGYGEQYFGPGTRLTVT.

The table lists this clonotype with many counts. The J gene is TRBJ1-1, the V gene TRBV29-1, with D maybe TRBD1 (5 bases). This CDR3 region has 15 residues. Germline CDR1 is SQVTM and CDR2 is ANQGSEA. Trimming left V 5 bases short and J 6 bases short, with 22 bases between. The CDR3 loop reads CSVPGGGTRGAEAFF. DNA for the CDR3: TGCAGCGTTCCCGGGGGTGGGACCCGGGGCGCTGAAGCTTTCTTT. Full variable domain (missing parts from reference TRBV29-1 and TRBJ1-1): SAVISQKPSRDICQRGTSLTIQCQVDSQVTMMFWYRQQPGQSLTLIATANQGSEATYESGFVIDKFPISRPNLTFSTLTVSNMSPEDSSIYLCSVPGGGTRGAEAFFGQGTRLTVV.

This clonotype came up many times. The rearrangement links TRBV10-2 to TRBJ2-1; the match to TRBD2 covers 8 bases. The length of the CDR3 is 15 residues. Germline V gives CDR1 WSHSY, CDR2 SAAADI. The trim removed 8 bases at V and 3 bases at J, leaving 9 bases unmatched. CDR3 nucleotide sequence: TGCGCCAGCCAAACCGGGACTAGATTCTACAATGAGCAGTTCTTC. It specifies CASQTGTRFYNEQFF.

The table lists this clonotype with many counts. The chain recombines TRBV28 with TRBJ2-4; D is possibly TRBD2 (6 bases). This CDR3 contains 12 residues. V lost 7 bases and J lost 4, with 8 bases in between. Germline CDR1 reads MDHEN; CDR2 reads SYDVKM. The CDR3 protein is CASTGTKNIQYF. The CDR3 DNA reads as TGTGCCAGCACAGGGACTAAAAACATTCAGTACTTC.

This clonotype was seen many times. The rearrangement joins TRBV2 to TRBJ1-2; D is possibly TRBD1 (5 bases). The CDR3 totals 14 residues. The V and J ends lost 2 bases and 4 bases respectively, with 11 bases between them. Germline V gene lookup returns CDR1 SNHLY and CDR2 FYNNEI. DNA for the CDR3: TGTGCCAGCAGTGAAAAGGGGAGGACCTATGGCTACACCTTC. This sequence encodes CASSEKGRTYGYTF.

This clonotype has a count of ten or more. The chain employs TRBV3-1 and TRBJ1-6; 7 bases fit TRBD1. CDR3 length: 14 amino acids. With V trimmed by 4 bases and J by 7 bases, 4 bases remained unmatched. Germline CDR1 and CDR2: LGHDT and YNNKEL (reference sequence). As DNA, the CDR3 is TGTGCCAGCAGCCCGGACAGGAGCAATTCACCCCTCCACTTT. Translating gives CASSPDRSNSPLHF.